A selection of T cell receptor beta chains follows, all from one sample in a study of molecular identifiers for immune sequencing clone quantification. Each CDR3 protein is one row after TCRdb ran MiXCR on the PCR reads. This sample yields hundreds of thousands of distinct CDR3 sequences, of which about 25% are seen a single time; about 0.8% belongs to the top ten. The sequenced material came from naive CD8+ T cells from blood, with Jurkat cell RNA spiked in. These receptors were obtained from a human donor in good health. Some libraries in this study had Jurkat cell RNA spiked in. Both conserved end residues are part of each CDR3. A D gene is named only where the DNA matches it firmly. Clone size is shown for a subset of rows, as once, few, many or a class of expanded clone.

V gene	J gene	D gene	clone size	CDR3 DNA	CDR3 protein
TRBV20-1	TRBJ2-7	-	-	TGCAGTGCTAGAGATAGGGACACGATAAACTACGAGCAGTACTTC	CSARDRDTINYEQYF
TRBV20-1	TRBJ1-1	-	-	TGCAGTGCTAGGACGGGCGTGAGTACTGAAGCTTTCTTT	CSARTGVSTEAFF
TRBV6-2/TRBV6-3	TRBJ2-5	-	few	TGTGCCAGCGCGGGACCCTACCAAGAGCCCCAGTACTTC	CASAGPYQEPQYF
TRBV7-2	TRBJ1-5	-	many	TGTGCCAGCAGCTTCGTCTATGGCAATCAGCCCCAGCATTTT	CASSFVYGNQPQHF
TRBV6-1	TRBJ2-3	TRBD1	many	TGTGCCAGCACCCTCTCCCGGACAGGATCCTTAGGGACAGATACGCAGTATTTT	CASTLSRTGSLGTDTQYF
TRBV7-6	TRBJ2-3	-	many	TGTGCCAGCAGCTTAGTCGTGGGTCACACAGATACGCAGTATTTT	CASSLVVGHTDTQYF
TRBV27	TRBJ2-5	TRBD2	many	TGTGCCAGCAGTGTGACGGGACTAGCGGCCATCCAAGAGACCCAGTACTTC	CASSVTGLAAIQETQYF
TRBV28	TRBJ2-3	TRBD2	many	TGTGCCAGCAGTTTACGGCGGGAGTGGACAGATACGCAGTATTTT	CASSLRREWTDTQYF
TRBV21-1	TRBJ2-3	-	-	TGTGCCAGCAGCAAAGTAGGGGGGACACAGGCCGGAAGGGGGACAGATACGCAGTATTTT	CASSKVGGTQAGRGTDTQYF
TRBV5-6	TRBJ1-1	-	-	TGTGCCAGCAGCTTGTACGACACTGGAGCTTTCTTT	CASSLYDTGAFF
TRBV24-1	TRBJ2-7	-	-	TGTGCCACCAGTGATCGTGGGGGGTACGAGCAGTACTTC	CATSDRGGYEQYF
TRBV29-1	TRBJ1-4	-	many	TGCAGCGTTGAAGAGAATGGGAGAAAACTGTTTTTT	CSVEENGRKLFF
TRBV13	TRBJ2-7	TRBD1	few	TGTGCCAGCAGCCGGTGGCCGGGACAGGGAGCCTACGAGCAGTACTTC	CASSRWPGQGAYEQYF
TRBV7-9	TRBJ2-7	TRBD1	-	TGTGCCAGCAGTCCGTCGGACAGGGGGGGATCCTACGAGCAGTACTTC	CASSPSDRGGSYEQYF
TRBV20-1	TRBJ2-3	-	many	TGCAGTGCTAGAGAACTCACAGATACGCAGTATTTT	CSARELTDTQYF
TRBV27	TRBJ2-7	TRBD1	many	TGTGCCAGCAGCTTCCGGGACAGCTACGAGCAGTACTTC	CASSFRDSYEQYF
TRBV4-1	TRBJ2-7	TRBD1	-	TGCGCCAGCAGCCAAATGACAGGGGGGCCCTACGAGCAGTACTTC	CASSQMTGGPYEQYF
TRBV28	TRBJ2-2	TRBD1	-	TGTGCCAGCATTAGTCTCCGGGACAGGGATTACACCGGGGAGCTGTTTTTT	CASISLRDRDYTGELFF
TRBV5-1	TRBJ2-2	-	many	TGCGCCAGCAGCTTCCCCCTTGGGGGCTTGGGAACCGGGGAGCTGTTTTTT	CASSFPLGGLGTGELFF
TRBV12-3/TRBV12-4	TRBJ2-2	TRBD2	few	TGTGCCAGCAGTTTAAACTCGTTGGGACTAGCGGGGAGTGGGGGCACCGGGGAGCTGTTTTTT	CASSLNSLGLAGSGGTGELFF
TRBV29-1	TRBJ1-2	-	-	TGCAACGTTGACAGCTTAATCTATGGCTACACCTTC	CNVDSLIYGYTF
TRBV27	TRBJ2-3	-	few	TGTGCCAGCAGTTCCGGAGGCGGGGCAGATACGCAGTATTTT	CASSSGGGADTQYF
TRBV7-9	TRBJ2-2	-	many	TGTGCCAGCAGCCCCGTCTCCTTCCCCGGGGAGCTGTTTTTT	CASSPVSFPGELFF
TRBV11-2	TRBJ2-3	-	many	TGTGCCAGCACTCCCGGGCGACTAAACACAGATACGCAGTATTTT	CASTPGRLNTDTQYF
TRBV28	TRBJ2-7	TRBD1	many	TGTGCCAGCAGTTCCTCAGGGGGCGAGCAGTACTTC	CASSSSGGEQYF
TRBV25-1	TRBJ2-5	TRBD2	many	TGTGCCAGCAGACAGGCGGGAGTTAAAGAGACCCAGTACTTC	CASRQAGVKETQYF
TRBV24-1	TRBJ1-1	TRBD1	-	TGTGCCACGAAAAGGGACAGGCAGAACACTGAAGCTTTCTTT	CATKRDRQNTEAFF
TRBV28	TRBJ2-3	TRBD2	many	TGTGCCAGCAGTCCTGGGACTAGCGGACCCACAGATACGCAGTATTTT	CASSPGTSGPTDTQYF
TRBV6-5	TRBJ1-6	TRBD1	few	TGTGCCAGCAGTGGCAGGGGGAATTCACCCCTCCACTTT	CASSGRGNSPLHF
TRBV4-3	TRBJ2-1	TRBD2	many	TGTGCCAGCAGTCGGACTAGCGGGAGTTACAATGAGCAGTTCTTC	CASSRTSGSYNEQFF
TRBV20-1	TRBJ2-7	-	many	TGCAGTGCTAGAGAACTAGCCTACGAGCAGTACTTC	CSARELAYEQYF
TRBV20-1	TRBJ2-7	-	many	TGCAGTGCTAGAGATTGGCAAATTCGCTCCTACGAGCAGTACTTC	CSARDWQIRSYEQYF
TRBV27	TRBJ1-6	-	-	TGTGCCAGCAGTACGGGCCCGAGCTCCTATAATTCACCCCTCCACTTT	CASSTGPSSYNSPLHF
TRBV12-3/TRBV12-4	TRBJ1-4	TRBD1	-	TGTGCCAGCAGTTTCGGACAGGGAACTGTTAATGATAAACTGTTTTTT	CASSFGQGTVNDKLFF